Listed below are T cell receptor beta chains from one sample, sequenced in a study of CD8+ T cells in alopecia areata. Clones were sequenced by immunoSEQ multiplex PCR, and TCRdb holds only the in-frame ones, with some missing. The sample shows approximately 280,000 clones, roughly 64% of them seen only once. The specimen comprised CD4+ T cells sorted from blood, sampled at week 24, from a patient treated with tofacitinib. The receptors shown here come from a human donor with alopecia areata. Both conserved end residues are part of each CDR3. The D gene is left open where the match is weak. The listing skips clone size in some rows; elsewhere it reads once, few, many or a size class.

clone_size	v_call	d_call	j_call	cdr3_nt	cdr3_aa
NA	TRBV7-8	NA	TRBJ1-4	TGTGCCAGCAGCTTAGGACAGGCCCTCTGGGAAAAACTGTTTTTT	CASSLGQALWEKLFF
NA	TRBV30	TRBD2	TRBJ2-5	TGTGCCTGGAGTTTACTAGCGGGGGTACAAGAGACCCAGTACTTC	CAWSLLAGVQETQYF
few	TRBV2	TRBD2	TRBJ2-1	TGTGCCAGCAGTGATGGAGTAGCGGGGGGCACGGCCAATGAGCAGTTCTTC	CASSDGVAGGTANEQFF
NA	TRBV6-5	TRBD1	TRBJ1-2	TGTGCCAGCAGTCAACGGGACAGCTATGGCTACACCTTC	CASSQRDSYGYTF
NA	TRBV7-2	NA	TRBJ2-3	TGTGCCAGCAGCTCTCCAGGGGAGAGAGATACGCAGTATTTT	CASSSPGERDTQYF
NA	TRBV9	TRBD1	TRBJ1-3	TGTGCCAGCAGCGTAGAGGGGGACAGTCTGTCGGGAAACACCATATATTTT	CASSVEGDSLSGNTIYF
NA	TRBV7-8	NA	TRBJ2-7	TGTGCCAGCAGCCTGACGACTTCTGACTACGAGCAGTACTTC	CASSLTTSDYEQYF
once	TRBV11-2	NA	TRBJ2-7	TGTGCCAGCAGCTCCTGGCAGGGAGCGGGCGAGCAGTACTTC	CASSSWQGAGEQYF
NA	TRBV5-4	NA	TRBJ2-7	TGTGCCAGCAGCCCCAGCCCGACTAGGGAGCAGTACTTC	CASSPSPTREQYF
few	TRBV5-5	NA	TRBJ2-4	TGTGCCAGCAGCTTGGTAGACCGGGAATCGAACATTCAGTACTTC	CASSLVDRESNIQYF
few	TRBV29-1	TRBD2	TRBJ2-5	TGCAGCGTTGATCAAGCGGGGGAGACCCAGTACTTC	CSVDQAGETQYF
NA	TRBV15	NA	TRBJ2-1	TGTGCCACCAGCAGAACCTCCGAGAGTGAGCAGTTCTTC	CATSRTSESEQFF
NA	TRBV4-1	NA	TRBJ1-1	TGCGCCAGCAGCCAAGATTCCAGGGTTGAAGCTTTCTTT	CASSQDSRVEAFF
NA	TRBV9	TRBD2	TRBJ2-3	TGTGCCAGCAGCTCCACCCCAGCGGGGGGGCTCGCAGATACGCAGTATTTT	CASSSTPAGGLADTQYF
NA	TRBV6-5	NA	TRBJ1-2	TGTGCCGCGGCGCGCGACAGCAAGTATGGCTACACCTTC	CAAARDSKYGYTF
NA	TRBV28	NA	TRBJ1-4	TGTGCCAGCAGCCGGGGGAGAGAAGAAAAACTGTTTTTT	CASSRGREEKLFF
few	TRBV30	NA	TRBJ1-1	TGTGCCTGGAGTGGAAAAGAGAAGAACACTGAAGCTTTCTTT	CAWSGKEKNTEAFF
few	TRBV27	NA	TRBJ1-4	TGTGCCAGCAGCCCTTTGGGGGGGCCTGAAAAACTGTTTTTT	CASSPLGGPEKLFF
NA	TRBV7-3	NA	TRBJ2-7	TGTGCCAGCAGCCATTCCCCGGGACCTCCCCGGGAGCAGTACTTC	CASSHSPGPPREQYF
few	TRBV7-2	NA	TRBJ1-2	TGTGCCAGCAGCTTCTCCGGGGACTATGGCTACACCTTC	CASSFSGDYGYTF
NA	TRBV28	NA	TRBJ1-2	TGTGCCAGCAGTACGAGGGGCGAAGGCTACACCTTC	CASSTRGEGYTF
NA	TRBV18	NA	TRBJ1-1	TGTGCCAGCTCGCCCAGGGAGGGAGGCACTGAAGCTTTCTTT	CASSPREGGTEAFF
NA	TRBV6-1	TRBD2	TRBJ2-1	TGTGCCAGCAGCGAAGACCATAGCGGGGGAGAGACGTTCTTC	CASSEDHSGGETFF
NA	TRBV5-1	NA	TRBJ2-7	TGCGCCAGCAGCCCCCGCGGAGGGTCCTCCTACGAGCAGTACTTC	CASSPRGGSSYEQYF
few	TRBV15	NA	TRBJ2-5	TGTGCCACCAGCAGAGGGGCCGAGACCCAGTACTTC	CATSRGAETQYF
NA	TRBV5-1	TRBD1	TRBJ1-1	TGCGCCAGCAGCTCACGCGAGGGGGCGCGGAACACTGAAGCTTTCTTT	CASSSREGARNTEAFF
few	TRBV7-2	NA	TRBJ2-2	TGTGCCAGCAGCGATACTTACACCGGGGAGCTGTTTTTT	CASSDTYTGELFF
NA	TRBV6-5	NA	TRBJ1-2	TGTGCCAGCAGCCCGATCGGGGTGGGGGTCGGTGGCTACACCTTC	CASSPIGVGVGGYTF
NA	TRBV4-1	NA	TRBJ1-2	TGCGCCAGCAGCCAAGAATGGGGCTCGAGCTATGGCTACACCTTC	CASSQEWGSSYGYTF
NA	TRBV7-8	NA	TRBJ2-3	TGTGCCAGCAGCCTAATGTTGGATACGCAGTATTTT	CASSLMLDTQYF
NA	TRBV29-1	TRBD1	TRBJ2-1	TGCAGCGTCGGGACCGGGACAGGGGGCTCGGGTGAGCAGTTCTTC	CSVGTGTGGSGEQFF
few	TRBV5-1	NA	TRBJ2-4	TGCGCCAGCAGCCCACTGACGAGCTCGGACATTCAGTACTTC	CASSPLTSSDIQYF
few	TRBV19	NA	TRBJ1-5	TGTGCCAGTAGTCCCCCTCAGGGGCTGGGTCAGCCCCAGCATTTT	CASSPPQGLGQPQHF
NA	TRBV25-1	TRBD1	TRBJ1-5	TGTGCCAGCAGTCAATCAGGGGGCGATCAGCCCCAGCATTTT	CASSQSGGDQPQHF
few	TRBV29-1	NA	TRBJ2-7	TGCAGCGCCACCGGACGGACCGTGGGAGCCGAGCAGTACTTC	CSATGRTVGAEQYF
NA	TRBV29-1	TRBD1	TRBJ2-2	TGCAGCGTTGAAGGGAAGGGACAGGGACTAACCGGGGAGCTGTTTTTT	CSVEGKGQGLTGELFF
NA	TRBV9	TRBD1	TRBJ1-5	TGTGCCAGCAGCGTATCGGGGACAGAAGATCAGCCCCAGCATTTT	CASSVSGTEDQPQHF
NA	TRBV5-5	NA	TRBJ1-4	TGTGCCAGCAGCTTACGAGAAAAACTGTTTTTT	CASSLREKLFF
NA	TRBV7-9	NA	TRBJ2-1	TGTGCCAGCAGCTTAGAGCTAGGCAATGAGCAGTTCTTC	CASSLELGNEQFF
NA	TRBV7-2	TRBD1	TRBJ2-3	TGTGCCAGCAGCTCCCAGGGGGATCTGGGCACAGATACGCAGTATTTT	CASSSQGDLGTDTQYF